The text below deals with one T cell receptor beta chain. These data are taken from a study of blood T cell repertoires in COVID-19. At the level of the study: From the United States, Italy and Spain came samples of acute and convalescent COVID-19.

Assay: immunoSEQ multiplex PCR; the TCRdb copy retains only in-frame clones and omits some. The sample has 120,000 or so clones, around 85% seen once; the top ten hold around 4%. The origin of this receptor is a man between 60 and 75 years old with acute or convalescent COVID-19. Material: peripheral blood.

This CDR3 is CASRGTSGYTYEQYF. In DNA form, the CDR3 reads TGTGCCTCACGCGGGACTAGCGGGTACACCTACGAGCAGTACTTC. The chain uses TRBV28 and TRBJ2-7; 12 bases fit TRBD2. CDR1 is MDHEN, CDR2 SYDVKM, per germline. V shed 11 bases, J shed 2 bases, and the junction held 10 bases outside the gene matches. This CDR3 has 15 amino acids.